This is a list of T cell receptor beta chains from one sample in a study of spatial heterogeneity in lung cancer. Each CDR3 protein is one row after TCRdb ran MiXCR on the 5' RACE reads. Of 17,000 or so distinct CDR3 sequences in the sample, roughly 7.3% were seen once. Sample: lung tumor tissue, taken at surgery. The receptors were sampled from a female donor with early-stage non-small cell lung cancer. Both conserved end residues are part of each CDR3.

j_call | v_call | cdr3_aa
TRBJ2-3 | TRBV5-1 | CASSLALSTDTQYF
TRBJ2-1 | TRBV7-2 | CASSLGQGVGNEQFF
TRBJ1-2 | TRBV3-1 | CASSQGVDDYTF
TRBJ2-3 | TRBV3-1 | CASSHRLAGGRDTQYF
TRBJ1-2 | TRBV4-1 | CASSLDDPNYGYTF
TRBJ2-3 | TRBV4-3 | CASSQDMGDTQYF
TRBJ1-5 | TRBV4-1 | CASSQRDSKPQHF
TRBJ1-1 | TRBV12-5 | CASGLAAGPNTEAFF
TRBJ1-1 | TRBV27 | CASSALGTGRDATEAFF
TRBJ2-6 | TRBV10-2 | CASSGGRSGQGGYSAGANVLTF
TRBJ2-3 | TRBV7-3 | CASSLTGSSGDTQYF
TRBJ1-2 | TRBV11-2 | CASSSDDYGYTF
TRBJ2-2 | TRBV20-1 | CSARDRGRAGELFF
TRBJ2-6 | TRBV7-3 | CASSSPRAGANVLTF
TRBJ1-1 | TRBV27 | CASSHVWDTEAFF
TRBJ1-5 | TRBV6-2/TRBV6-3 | CASSFRMNQPQHF
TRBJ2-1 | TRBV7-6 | CASSLYRGREQFF
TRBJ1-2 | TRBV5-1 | CASRMVATSNYGYTF
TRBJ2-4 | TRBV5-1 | CASSLVGGAPGDIQYF
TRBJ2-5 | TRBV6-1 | CASIRTSGGETQYF
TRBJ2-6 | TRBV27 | CASSSPTGFGSSGANVLTF
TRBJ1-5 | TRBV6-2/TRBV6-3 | CASSSTGGYNQPQHF